The T cell receptor (beta chain) described here comes from a study of long-term antiretroviral therapy in people with HIV. This clone came up once. The run of the v3.0 immunoSEQ assay was at survey level. TCRdb's copy holds only in-frame clones and misses some; the assay was immunoSEQ multiplex PCR. The sample includes around 9,800 clones, around 81% of them seen just once. Trimming took 6 bases from V and 0 from J, leaving 8 bases between them. Looked up from germline, CDR1 is MNHNS and CDR2 is SASEGT. The CDR3 totals 13 residues. Cryopreserved PBMC, at 1-10 million per sample, were present before DNA extraction.

The material was unsorted PBMCs, obtained 1.8 years after starting antiretroviral therapy. The chain links TRBV6-1 to TRBJ2-5, with unresolved D. The clonotype comes from a man in his forties with HIV. The CDR3 protein is CASRTIYQETQYF. The CDR3 DNA is TGTGCCAGCAGGACCATCTACCAAGAGACCCAGTACTTC.